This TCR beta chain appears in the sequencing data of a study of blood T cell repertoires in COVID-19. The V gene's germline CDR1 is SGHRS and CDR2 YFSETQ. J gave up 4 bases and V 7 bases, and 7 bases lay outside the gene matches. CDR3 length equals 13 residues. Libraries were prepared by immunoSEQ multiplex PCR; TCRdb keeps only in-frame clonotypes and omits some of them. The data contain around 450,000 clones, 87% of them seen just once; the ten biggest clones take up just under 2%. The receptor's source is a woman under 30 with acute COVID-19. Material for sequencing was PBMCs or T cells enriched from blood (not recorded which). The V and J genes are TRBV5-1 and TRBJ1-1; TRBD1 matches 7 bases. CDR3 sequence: CASRPQGITEAFF. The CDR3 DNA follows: TGCGCCAGCCGCCCACAGGGGATCACTGAAGCTTTCTTT.